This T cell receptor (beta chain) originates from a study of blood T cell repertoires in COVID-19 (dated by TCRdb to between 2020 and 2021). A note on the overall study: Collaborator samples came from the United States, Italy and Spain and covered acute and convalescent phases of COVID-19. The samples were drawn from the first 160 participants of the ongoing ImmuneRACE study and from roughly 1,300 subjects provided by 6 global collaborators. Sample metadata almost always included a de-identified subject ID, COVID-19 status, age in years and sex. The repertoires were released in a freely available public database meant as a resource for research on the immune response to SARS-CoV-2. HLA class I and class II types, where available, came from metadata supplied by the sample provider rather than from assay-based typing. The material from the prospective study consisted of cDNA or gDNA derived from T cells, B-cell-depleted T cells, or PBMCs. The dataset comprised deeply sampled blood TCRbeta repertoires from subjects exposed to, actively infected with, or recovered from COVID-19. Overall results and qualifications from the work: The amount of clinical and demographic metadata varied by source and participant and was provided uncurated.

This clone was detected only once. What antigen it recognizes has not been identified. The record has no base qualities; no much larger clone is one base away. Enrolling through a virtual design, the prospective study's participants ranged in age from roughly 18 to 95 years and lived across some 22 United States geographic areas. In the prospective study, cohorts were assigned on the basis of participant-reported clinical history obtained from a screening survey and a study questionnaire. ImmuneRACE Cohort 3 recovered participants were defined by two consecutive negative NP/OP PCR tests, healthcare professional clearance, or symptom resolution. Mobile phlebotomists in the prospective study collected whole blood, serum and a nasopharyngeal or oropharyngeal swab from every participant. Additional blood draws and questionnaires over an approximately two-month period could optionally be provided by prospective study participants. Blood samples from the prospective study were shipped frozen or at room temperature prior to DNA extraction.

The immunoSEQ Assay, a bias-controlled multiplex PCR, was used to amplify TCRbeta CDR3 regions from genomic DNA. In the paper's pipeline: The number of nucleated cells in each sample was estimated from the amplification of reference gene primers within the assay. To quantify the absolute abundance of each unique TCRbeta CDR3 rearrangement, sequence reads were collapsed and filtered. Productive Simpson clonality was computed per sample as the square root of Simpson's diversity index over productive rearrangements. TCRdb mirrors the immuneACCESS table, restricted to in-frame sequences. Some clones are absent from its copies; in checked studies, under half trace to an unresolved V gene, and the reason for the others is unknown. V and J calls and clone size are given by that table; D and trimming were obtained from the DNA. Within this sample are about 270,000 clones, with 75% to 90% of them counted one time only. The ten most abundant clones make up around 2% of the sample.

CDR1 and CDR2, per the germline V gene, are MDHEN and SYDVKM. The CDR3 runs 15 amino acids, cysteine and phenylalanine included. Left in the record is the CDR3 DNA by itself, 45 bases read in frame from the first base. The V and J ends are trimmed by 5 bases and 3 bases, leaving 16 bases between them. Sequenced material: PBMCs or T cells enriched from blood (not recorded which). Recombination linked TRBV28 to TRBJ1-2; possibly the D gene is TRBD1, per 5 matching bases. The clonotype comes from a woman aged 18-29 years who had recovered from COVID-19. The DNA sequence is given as TGTGCCAGCAGTCCACCGGGAGGGGCTTACTATGGCTACACCTTC. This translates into CASSPPGGAYYGYTF.